A single sample is the source of the 32 T cell receptor beta chains below, sequenced in a study of response to subunit inactivated influenza vaccine. TCRdb processed the RT-PCR reads anew with MiXCR; each CDR3 protein has one entry. This table holds more than 450,000 distinct CDR3 sequences, approximately 10% found once. A further study also used this sample, focusing on T cells expressing NK-cell markers. From that second work: Production of TCR beta cDNA relied on 5'RACE template switching with UMIs.

This sample comprised PBMCs from blood, obtained on the day of vaccination. These receptors came from a man in his fifties or sixties who received an inactivated influenza vaccine.

The V gene is TRBV6-1, the J gene TRBJ2-7; D might be TRBD2 (5 bases). The CDR3 length is 13 residues. Between the trimmed V and J ends, which lost 8 bases and 4 bases, there was a span of 15 bases. Looked up from germline, CDR1 is MNHNS and CDR2 is SASEGT. CDR3 DNA sequence: TGTGCCAGCTTTTCGAGGGTAGGGTACGAGCAGTACTTC. It translates to CASFSRVGYEQYF.

This chain joins TRBV20-1 and TRBJ2-5; perhaps TRBD2 as D (6 bases). The CDR3 is 16 residues long. V lost 2 bases and J 2 bases, leaving 18 bases between the germline ends. Germline CDR1 reads DFQATT; CDR2 reads SNEGSKA (reference sequence). The CDR3, as DNA: TGCAGTGCTAGACCTCTGAGGGGAGGCTGGCAAGAGACCCAGTACTTC. This encodes CSARPLRGGWQETQYF.

There are a few counts of this clonotype. The V gene is TRBV10-3, the J gene TRBJ2-3; TRBD1 might be the D (5 bases). Per the germline V gene, CDR1 is ENHRY and CDR2 is SYGVKD. The germline V and J ends were trimmed by 11 bases and 2 bases, with 17 bases remaining between them. There are 14 residues in the CDR3. CDR3 amino acids: CAVRSGRDTDTQYF. CDR3 DNA sequence: TGTGCCGTTAGATCGGGCAGGGACACAGATACGCAGTATTTT.

V and J are TRBV2 and TRBJ2-3; 14 nucleotides agree with TRBD2. CDR3 length equals 13 residues. CDR1 is SNHLY and CDR2 is FYNNEI in the germline V gene. V was pared by 6 bases and J by 10 bases, with 3 bases of the junction left unmatched. This CDR3 is CASRGTSGSPQYF. The CDR3 nucleotides are TGTGCCAGCAGGGGGACTAGCGGGAGTCCGCAGTATTTT.

Only a few counts were recorded for this clonotype. The chain recombines TRBV7-6 with TRBJ1-4; no reliable D call. The CDR3 has 13 amino acids. Germline loops: CDR1 SGHVS, CDR2 FNYEAQ. Trimming removed 1 base at V and 10 bases at J, with 10 bases between. The CDR3 region is CASSLGQDRKLFF. The CDR3 DNA reads as TGTGCCAGCAGCTTAGGTCAGGACCGAAAACTGTTTTTT.

This clonotype was observed a handful of times. V gene TRBV6-2 or TRBV6-3 combines with J gene TRBJ2-5; 9 bases agree with TRBD1. CDR1 and CDR2 from the germline V gene are MNHEY and SVGEGT. The V gene end was trimmed by 6 bases and the J gene end by 5 bases; junction bases not matched to a gene: 7. The CDR3 sequence is 14 residues long. For the CDR3, the DNA is TGTGCCAGCAGGCAACAGGGGGCAGAGGAGACCCAGTACTTC. It codes for CASRQQGAEETQYF.

This clonotype showed up just a few times. The rearrangement joins TRBV3-1 to TRBJ1-1, with D perhaps matching TRBD1 (5 bases). The CDR3 covers 13 residues. V was shortened by 4 bases and J by 11 bases, with 17 bases between the two germline ends. Germline-derived CDR1 and CDR2 are LGHDT and YNNKEL (reference sequence). The CDR3 here is CASSPSIRGEAFF. The CDR3 nucleotides are TGTGCCAGCAGCCCCTCTATTAGGGGTGAGGCTTTCTTT.

This clonotype appeared a few times. The rearrangement joins TRBV6-5 to TRBJ2-7, with TRBD1 identical over 8 bases. The CDR3 covers 15 residues. The V and J ends lost 2 bases and 5 bases, in that order; junction bases with no gene match: 8. Germline V gene lookup returns CDR1 MNHEY and CDR2 SVGAGI. The CDR3 DNA reads TGTGCCAGCAGTTACCGGCAGGGGGCGCTTAACGAGCAGTACTTC. It yields the protein CASSYRQGALNEQYF.

This clonotype was seen a few times. This chain joins TRBV7-2 and TRBJ2-6, with D perhaps assigned TRBD1 or TRBD2 (5 bases each). The germline CDR1 and CDR2 sequences are SGHTA and FQGNSA. Trimming left V 5 bases short and J 1 base short, with 9 bases between. The CDR3 contains 15 residues. CDR3 protein: CASSTWGSGANVLTF. CDR3 in DNA: TGTGCCAGCAGCACCTGGGGGTCTGGGGCCAACGTCCTGACTTTC.

This clonotype appeared a few times. The chain carries TRBV12-3 or TRBV12-4 and TRBJ2-7, with 9 bases aligning to TRBD1. The CDR3 spans 13 residues. The V segment lost 5 bases and the J segment 7 bases; nucleotides outside the gene matches: 6. CDR3 nucleotide sequence: TGTGCCAGCAGTGCCGGGACAGGGAAGGAGCAGTACTTC. Translation gives CASSAGTGKEQYF.

The rearrangement uses TRBV6-2 or TRBV6-3 and TRBJ2-3; D not resolved. This CDR3 has 15 amino acids. The V gene lost 2 bases and the J gene lost 0 bases, with 9 bases spanning the gap. Germline V CDR1 and CDR2: MNHEY, SVGEGT. Here the CDR3 DNA reads TGTGCCAGCAGTTACGTTTTGGATAGCACAGATACGCAGTATTTT. Translation: CASSYVLDSTDTQYF.

The genes are TRBV4-2 and TRBJ2-7; 9 bases line up with TRBD1. CDR1 is LGHNA and CDR2 is YNFKEQ in the germline V gene. After removal of 3 bases from V and 4 bases from J, the junction contained 7 bases not matched to a gene. This CDR3 has 15 amino acids. This CDR3 is CASSHPGQGEYEQYF. The CDR3 nucleotides read TGTGCCAGCAGCCACCCGGGACAGGGCGAGTACGAGCAGTACTTC.

V gene TRBV7-2 combines with J gene TRBJ2-7, with D tentatively TRBD2 (5 bases). The length of the CDR3 is 13 residues. The V gene lost 5 bases and the J gene lost 5 bases, with 13 bases spanning the gap. Germline assignment: CDR1 SGHTA and CDR2 FQGNSA. The CDR3 region is CASSRGRENEQYF. The DNA of the CDR3 is TGTGCCAGCAGCCGGGGTAGAGAAAACGAGCAGTACTTC.

J is TRBJ2-2 and V is TRBV7-2; D is undetermined. The CDR3 length is 12 residues. Germline V gene sequence: CDR1 SGHTA, CDR2 FQGNSA. Trimming removed 1 base at V and 7 bases at J, with 4 bases between. The CDR3 loop reads CASSLEIGELFF. CDR3 nucleotide sequence: TGTGCCAGCAGCTTAGAGATCGGGGAGCTGTTTTTT.

This clonotype came up a few times. The chain carries TRBV29-1 and TRBJ2-4; 9 bases fit TRBD1. The CDR3 loop spans 12 amino acids. Germline loops: CDR1 SQVTM, CDR2 ANQGSEA. Trimming at V came to 6 bases and at J to 13 bases, leaving 10 bases not matched to a gene. As DNA, the CDR3 is TGCAGCGTCAGGTCGGACAGGGGTCTGCAGTACTTC. It codes for CSVRSDRGLQYF.

This chain connects TRBV12-3 or TRBV12-4 to TRBJ2-1, with D unresolved. The CDR3 is 15 residues long. V was shortened by 6 bases and J by 0 bases, with 12 bases between the two germline ends. In nucleotides, the CDR3 is TGTGCCAGCAGGGTCAACCATAACTCCTACAATGAGCAGTTCTTC. The encoded protein is CASRVNHNSYNEQFF.

J is TRBJ2-6 and V is TRBV7-2; D ambiguous. This CDR3 is built from 15 residues. CDR1 is SGHTA, CDR2 FQGNSA, per germline. V was clipped by 2 bases and J by 0 bases, with 5 bases between them. Here the CDR3 DNA reads TGTGCCAGCAGCTTATACGGCTCTGGGGCCAACGTCCTGACTTTC. It specifies CASSLYGSGANVLTF.

This clonotype was observed at least ten times. This chain links TRBV6-2 or TRBV6-3 with TRBJ1-1; D is unresolved. Between the trimmed V and J ends, which lost 6 bases and 3 bases, there was a span of 8 bases. Germline values: CDR1 MNHEY, CDR2 SVGEGT. The CDR3 runs 12 residues. This CDR3 reads CASSKEYTEAFF. DNA for the CDR3: TGTGCCAGCAGCAAGGAGTACACTGAAGCTTTCTTT.

This clonotype was found a few times. This sequence joins TRBV29-1 and TRBJ1-2, with D perhaps matching TRBD1 (5 bases). Germline lookup yields CDR1 SQVTM and CDR2 ANQGSEA. The CDR3 runs to 11 residues. Trimming took off 4 bases at V and 6 bases at J, with 9 bases between the two ends. The CDR3 DNA reads as TGCAGCGTTGGGGACGCTAATGGCTACACCTTC. It translates to CSVGDANGYTF.

In its sample, this clonotype was seen many times. V is TRBV6-5 and J is TRBJ2-7; D may be TRBD2 (5 bases). CDR1 and CDR2 from the germline V gene are MNHEY and SVGAGI. This CDR3 region has 12 residues. The V end lost 8 bases, the J end lost 0 bases, and 8 bases lay between the germline ends. The CDR3 DNA reads as TGTGCCAGCCGGGGTTCCTCCTACGAGCAGTACTTC. Translated, it gives CASRGSSYEQYF.

The chain recombines TRBV7-2 with TRBJ2-1, with a possible D match to TRBD2 (6 bases). Germline V gives CDR1 SGHTA, CDR2 FQGNSA. The CDR3 is made up of 14 amino acids. Trimming removed 5 bases at V and 9 bases at J, with 17 bases between. The chain's CDR3 is CASSLTRNSGEQFF. In DNA form, the CDR3 reads TGTGCCAGCAGCCTGACTAGGAACTCGGGTGAGCAGTTCTTC.

There are many counts of this clonotype. This rearrangement joins TRBV5-6 to TRBJ2-3; 7 positions agree with TRBD1. The CDR3 is 15 residues long. From germline, CDR1 is SGHDT and CDR2 YYEEEE. Trimming removed 5 bases from V and 1 base from J; junction bases left unmatched: 7. The CDR3 DNA sequence: TGTGCCAGCAGATCGACAGGGAAGGGCACAGATACGCAGTATTTT. Its translation: CASRSTGKGTDTQYF.

This clonotype was seen a few times. The genes are TRBV7-9 and TRBJ2-5; D is unclear. This CDR3 is built from 15 residues. V was clipped by 5 bases and J by 2 bases, with 15 bases between them. The germline V gene has CDR1 SEHNR and CDR2 FQNEAQ (reference sequence). The CDR3 DNA reads TGTGCCAGCAGCCCCCGTCAACAGCTACAAGAGACCCAGTACTTC. As protein: CASSPRQQLQETQYF.

This clonotype has more than one count but fewer than ten. The chain employs TRBV5-1 and TRBJ2-1, with TRBD2 matching 8 bases. The junction had 10 bases not matched to a gene; V was cut back by 2 bases and J by 6 bases. Germline V lookup: CDR1 SGHRS, CDR2 YFSETQ. The CDR3 is 16 residues long. CDR3 amino acids: CASSFFLSRGANEQFF. DNA of the CDR3: TGCGCCAGCAGCTTTTTTCTCTCGCGGGGGGCCAATGAGCAGTTCTTC.

Only a few counts were recorded for this clonotype. The chain joins TRBV28 to TRBJ2-7; D call uncertain. This CDR3 has 12 residues. The ends were cut back, 7 bases at V and 6 bases at J, with 13 bases in the middle. Per the germline V gene, CDR1 is MDHEN and CDR2 is SYDVKM. The CDR3 loop is CASMGRIFEQYF. As DNA, the CDR3 is TGTGCCAGCATGGGTCGCATATTCGAGCAGTACTTC.

At least ten counts were recorded for this clonotype. The gene calls are TRBV9 and TRBJ2-1, with 7 bases aligning to TRBD2. The trim removed 3 bases at V and 5 bases at J, leaving 5 bases unmatched. Germline CDR1 SGDLS, CDR2 YYNGEE. The CDR3 loop spans 14 amino acids. CDR3 protein: CASSAGGGDNEQFF. The DNA of the CDR3 is TGTGCCAGCAGCGCAGGTGGGGGGGACAATGAGCAGTTCTTC.

This sequence joins TRBV29-1 and TRBJ1-2; possibly TRBD1 for D (5 bases). Germline V CDR1 and CDR2: SQVTM, ANQGSEA. The CDR3 spans 13 residues. Trimming removed 7 bases at V and 8 bases at J, with 20 bases between. The CDR3 coding sequence is TGCAGCGCCCTGGGGACTGATAAAGGGGGCTACACCTTC. It specifies CSALGTDKGGYTF.

The chain couples TRBV7-2 to TRBJ2-4; TRBD1 matches 7 bases. The CDR3 contains 14 residues. Germline CDR1 and CDR2: SGHTA and FQGNSA. V shed 5 bases and J 0 bases; nucleotides not matched to a gene: 1. CDR3 sequence (DNA): TGTGCCAGCAGCCACAGGGGAGCCAAAAACATTCAGTACTTC. As protein: CASSHRGAKNIQYF.

This clonotype was found many times. The chain has TRBV7-8 and TRBJ2-5; TRBD2 matches at 10 bases. V was pared by 5 bases and J by 2 bases, with 11 bases of the junction left unmatched. The CDR3 is made up of 17 amino acids. Germline CDR1 is SGHVS and CDR2 is FQNEAQ. The CDR3 region has the DNA TGTGCCAGCAGCGGAAGTCCTAGCGGGAGATTTCAAGAGACCCAGTACTTC. It encodes CASSGSPSGRFQETQYF.

This clonotype was counted between two and nine times. The rearrangement uses TRBV7-2 and TRBJ2-1; D ambiguous. Trimming stripped 2 bases from V and 5 bases from J, with 10 bases between. The CDR3 extends over 14 amino acids. Germline CDR1 and CDR2: SGHTA and FQGNSA. The CDR3 here is CASSLQLANNEQFF. CDR3 in DNA: TGTGCCAGCAGCTTACAGTTGGCCAACAATGAGCAGTTCTTC.

The rearrangement joins TRBV5-1 to TRBJ2-7; 7 bases fit TRBD1. The V segment lost 4 bases and the J segment 1 base; nucleotides outside the gene matches: 11. CDR1 is SGHRS and CDR2 is YFSETQ in the germline V gene. The CDR3 is 16 residues long. CDR3 in DNA: TGCGCCAGCAGCCCACCTGGGTCAGGGGGTTCCTACGAGCAGTACTTC. Translation gives CASSPPGSGGSYEQYF.

The chain joins TRBV20-1 to TRBJ2-3, with 14 nucleotides matching TRBD2. Unmatched junction bases numbered 7, after V lost 5 bases and J lost 3 bases. The CDR3 covers 16 residues. Per germline, CDR1 DFQATT and CDR2 SNEGSKA (reference sequence). The CDR3 nucleotides read TGCAGTGCTGATGGGACTAGCGGGAGCGTTACAGATACGCAGTATTTT. It translates to CSADGTSGSVTDTQYF.